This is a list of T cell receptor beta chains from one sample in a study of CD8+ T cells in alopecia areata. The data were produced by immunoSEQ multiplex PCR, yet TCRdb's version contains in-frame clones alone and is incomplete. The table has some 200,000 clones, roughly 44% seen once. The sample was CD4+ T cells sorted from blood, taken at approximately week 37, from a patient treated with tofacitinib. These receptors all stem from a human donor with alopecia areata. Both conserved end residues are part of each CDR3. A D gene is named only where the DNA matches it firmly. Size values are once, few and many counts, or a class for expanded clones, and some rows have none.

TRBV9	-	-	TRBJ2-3	CASSVRETGRVTQYF	TGTGCCAGCAGCGTAAGAGAGACGGGGCGAGTTACGCAGTATTTT
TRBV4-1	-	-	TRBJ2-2	CASSQDERWTGELFF	TGCGCCAGCAGCCAAGATGAACGGTGGACCGGGGAGCTGTTTTTT
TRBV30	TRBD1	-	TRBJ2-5	CAWSAGGYGRQTQYF	TGTGCCTGGAGTGCAGGGGGCTACGGGCGGCAGACCCAGTACTTC
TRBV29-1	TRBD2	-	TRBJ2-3	CSVLASGRRTDTQYF	TGCAGCGTTCTAGCTAGCGGGAGGAGGACAGATACGCAGTATTTT
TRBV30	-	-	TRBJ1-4	CAWRNSRIMFF	TGTGCCTGGAGGAACAGCCGTATTATGTTTTTT
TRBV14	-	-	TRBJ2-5	CASSHLDSSQETQYF	TGTGCCAGCAGCCATCTGGACAGCTCGCAAGAGACCCAGTACTTC
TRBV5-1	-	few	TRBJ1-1	CASSLRSQNTEAFF	TGCGCCAGCAGCTTGCGTTCGCAGAACACTGAAGCTTTCTTT
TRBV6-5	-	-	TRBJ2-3	CASSGWGDTQYF	TGTGCCAGCAGTGGGTGGGGGGATACGCAGTATTTT
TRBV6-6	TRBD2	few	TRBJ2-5	CASRGGDETQYF	TGTGCCAGCCGGGGGGGAGACGAGACCCAGTACTTC
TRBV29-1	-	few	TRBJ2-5	CSVGGRETQYF	TGCAGCGTTGGTGGCCGAGAGACCCAGTACTTC
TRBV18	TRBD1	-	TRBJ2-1	CASSLGTGEYNEQFF	TGTGCCAGCTCCCTTGGGACAGGGGAATACAATGAGCAGTTCTTC
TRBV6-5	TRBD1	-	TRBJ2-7	CASTRQGGSSYEQYF	TGTGCCAGCACCCGACAGGGGGGCTCTTCCTACGAGCAGTACTTC
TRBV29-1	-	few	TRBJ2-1	CSAWGVNNEQFF	TGCAGCGCTTGGGGAGTTAACAATGAGCAGTTCTTC
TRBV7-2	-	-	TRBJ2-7	CASSLRGMAPTYEQYF	TGTGCCAGCAGCCTCCGTGGGATGGCACCAACCTACGAGCAGTACTTC
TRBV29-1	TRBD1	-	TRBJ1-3	CSDRDRGYGNTIYF	TGCAGCGACCGGGACAGGGGTTATGGAAACACCATATATTTT
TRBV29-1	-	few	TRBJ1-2	CSVEVSYGYTF	TGCAGCGTTGAAGTTTCTTATGGCTACACCTTC
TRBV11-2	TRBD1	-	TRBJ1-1	CASSSTGQPITEAFF	TGTGCCAGCAGCTCCACGGGACAGCCGATTACTGAAGCTTTCTTT
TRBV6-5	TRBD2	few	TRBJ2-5	CASSYWVAGGEETQYF	TGTGCCAGCAGTTACTGGGTAGCGGGAGGGGAAGAGACCCAGTACTTC
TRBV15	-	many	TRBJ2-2	CATSRDPTGELFF	TGTGCCACCAGCAGAGACCCGACCGGGGAGCTGTTTTTT